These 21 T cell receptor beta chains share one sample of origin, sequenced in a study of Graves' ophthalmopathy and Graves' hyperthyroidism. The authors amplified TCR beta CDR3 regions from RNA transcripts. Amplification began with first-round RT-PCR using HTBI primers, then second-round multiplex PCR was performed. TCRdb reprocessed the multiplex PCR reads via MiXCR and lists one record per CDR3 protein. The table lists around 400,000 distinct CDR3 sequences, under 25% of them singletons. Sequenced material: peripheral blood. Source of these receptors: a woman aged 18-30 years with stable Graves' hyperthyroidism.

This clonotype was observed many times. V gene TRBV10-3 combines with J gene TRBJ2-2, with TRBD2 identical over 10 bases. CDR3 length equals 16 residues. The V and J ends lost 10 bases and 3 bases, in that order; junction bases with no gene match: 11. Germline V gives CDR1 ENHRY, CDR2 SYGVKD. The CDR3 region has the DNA TGTGCCACCCGGATAGCGGGAGGAGGGGACACCGGGGAGCTGTTTTTT. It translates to CATRIAGGGDTGELFF.

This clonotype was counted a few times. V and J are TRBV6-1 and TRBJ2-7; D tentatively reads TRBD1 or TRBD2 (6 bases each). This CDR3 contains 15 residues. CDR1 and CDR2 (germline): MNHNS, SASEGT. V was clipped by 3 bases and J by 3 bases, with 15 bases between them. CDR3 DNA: TGTGCCAGCAGTGACGGGGGCCTGGGCAGCTACGAGCAGTACTTC. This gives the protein CASSDGGLGSYEQYF.

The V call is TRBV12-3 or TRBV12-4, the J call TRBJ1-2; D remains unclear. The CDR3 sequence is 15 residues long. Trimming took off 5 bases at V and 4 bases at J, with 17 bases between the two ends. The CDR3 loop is CASSPFKGAVYGYTF. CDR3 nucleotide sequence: TGTGCCAGCAGTCCGTTCAAGGGAGCGGTCTATGGCTACACCTTC.

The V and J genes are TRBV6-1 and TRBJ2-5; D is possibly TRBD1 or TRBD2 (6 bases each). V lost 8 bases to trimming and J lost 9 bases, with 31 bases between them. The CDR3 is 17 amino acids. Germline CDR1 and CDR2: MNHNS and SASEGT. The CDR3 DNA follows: TGTGCCAGCGAATTAGCCTCTCGGGGGCCGGGAATTCGTGCCCAGTACTTC. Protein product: CASELASRGPGIRAQYF.

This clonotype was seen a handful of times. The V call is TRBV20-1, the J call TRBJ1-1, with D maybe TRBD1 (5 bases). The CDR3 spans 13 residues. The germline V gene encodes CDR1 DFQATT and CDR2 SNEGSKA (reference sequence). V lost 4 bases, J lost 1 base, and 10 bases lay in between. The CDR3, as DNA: TGCAGTGCTACGGGACGGACGAACACTGAAGCTTTCTTT. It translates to CSATGRTNTEAFF.

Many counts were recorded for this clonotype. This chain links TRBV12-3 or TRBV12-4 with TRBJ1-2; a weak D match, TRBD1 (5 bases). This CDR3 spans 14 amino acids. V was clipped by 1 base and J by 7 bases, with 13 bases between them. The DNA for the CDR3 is TGTGCCAGCAGTTTAGGTTTGGGACTCGGTGGCTACACCTTC. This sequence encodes CASSLGLGLGGYTF.

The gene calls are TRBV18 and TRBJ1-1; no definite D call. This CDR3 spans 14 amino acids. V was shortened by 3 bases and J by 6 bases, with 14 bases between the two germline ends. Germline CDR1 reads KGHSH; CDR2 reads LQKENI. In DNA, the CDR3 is TGTGCCAGCTCACCTCAGGTGGGCGTCGCTGAAGCTTTCTTT. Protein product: CASSPQVGVAEAFF.

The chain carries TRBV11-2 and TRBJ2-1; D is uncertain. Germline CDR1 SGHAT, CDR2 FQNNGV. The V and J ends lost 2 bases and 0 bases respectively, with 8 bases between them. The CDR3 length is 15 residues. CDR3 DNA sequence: TGTGCCAGCAGCTTACGGACGAGCTCCTACAATGAGCAGTTCTTC. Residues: CASSLRTSSYNEQFF.

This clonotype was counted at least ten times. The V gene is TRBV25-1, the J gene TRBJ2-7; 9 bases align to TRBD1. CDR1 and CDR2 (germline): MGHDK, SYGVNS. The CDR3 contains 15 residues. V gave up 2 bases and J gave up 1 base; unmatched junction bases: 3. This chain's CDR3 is CASSEKDRGSYEQYF. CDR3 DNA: TGTGCCAGCAGTGAAAAGGACAGGGGATCCTACGAGCAGTACTTC.

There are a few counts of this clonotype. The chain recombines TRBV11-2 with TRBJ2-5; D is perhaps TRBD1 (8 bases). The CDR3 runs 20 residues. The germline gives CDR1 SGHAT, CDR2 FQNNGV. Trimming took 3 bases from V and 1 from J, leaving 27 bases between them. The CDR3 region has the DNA TGTGCCAGCAGCTTCGGACAGGGAGCGGGACAGGCGAACCCCCAAGAGACCCAGTACTTC. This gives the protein CASSFGQGAGQANPQETQYF.

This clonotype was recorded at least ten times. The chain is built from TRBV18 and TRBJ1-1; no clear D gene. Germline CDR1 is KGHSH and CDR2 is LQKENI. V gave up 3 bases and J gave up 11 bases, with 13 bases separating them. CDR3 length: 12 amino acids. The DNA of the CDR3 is TGTGCCAGCTCACCCCCGGTAGAGACCGCTTTCTTT. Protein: CASSPPVETAFF.

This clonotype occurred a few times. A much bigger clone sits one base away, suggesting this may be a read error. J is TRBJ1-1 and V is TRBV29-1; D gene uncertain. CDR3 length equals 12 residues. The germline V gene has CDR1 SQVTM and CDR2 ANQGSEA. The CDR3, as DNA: TGCTGCGTTGAAGGTCTCAACACTGAAGCTTTCTTT. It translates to CCVEGLNTEAFF.

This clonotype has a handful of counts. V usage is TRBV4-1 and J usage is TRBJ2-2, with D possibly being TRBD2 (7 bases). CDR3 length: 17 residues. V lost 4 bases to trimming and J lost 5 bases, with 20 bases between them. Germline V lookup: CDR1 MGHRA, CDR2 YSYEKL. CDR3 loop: CASSRGGAGGGTGELFF. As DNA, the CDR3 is TGCGCCAGCAGCCGGGGGGGGGCAGGCGGCGGAACCGGGGAGCTGTTTTTT.

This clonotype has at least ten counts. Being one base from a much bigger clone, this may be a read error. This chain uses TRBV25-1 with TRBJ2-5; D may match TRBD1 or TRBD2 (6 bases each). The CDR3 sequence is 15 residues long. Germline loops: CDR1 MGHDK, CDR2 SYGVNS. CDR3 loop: CASSASRGHRETQHF. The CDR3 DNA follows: TGTGCCAGCAGTGCCTCCCGGGGGCATAGAGAGACCCAGCACTTC.

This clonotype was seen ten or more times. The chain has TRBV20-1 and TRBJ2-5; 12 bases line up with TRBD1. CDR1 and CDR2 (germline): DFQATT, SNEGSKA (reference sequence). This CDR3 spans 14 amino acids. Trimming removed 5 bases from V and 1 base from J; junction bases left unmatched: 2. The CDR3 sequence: CSAGTGGRQETQYF. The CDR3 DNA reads TGCAGTGCTGGGACAGGGGGCCGCCAAGAGACCCAGTACTTC.

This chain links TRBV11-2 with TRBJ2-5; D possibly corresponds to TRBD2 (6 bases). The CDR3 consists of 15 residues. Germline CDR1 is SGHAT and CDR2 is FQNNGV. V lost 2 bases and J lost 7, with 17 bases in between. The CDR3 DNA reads TGTGCCAGCAGCTTAAGGTCGGCTAGCGAAGGGACCCAGTACTTC. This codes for CASSLRSASEGTQYF. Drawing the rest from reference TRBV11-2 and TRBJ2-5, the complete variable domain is EAGVAQSPRYKIIEKRQSVAFWCNPISGHATLYWYQQILGQGPKLLIQFQNNGVVDDSQLPKDRFSAERLKGVDSTLKIQPAKLEDSAVYLCASSLRSASEGTQYFGPGTRLLVL.

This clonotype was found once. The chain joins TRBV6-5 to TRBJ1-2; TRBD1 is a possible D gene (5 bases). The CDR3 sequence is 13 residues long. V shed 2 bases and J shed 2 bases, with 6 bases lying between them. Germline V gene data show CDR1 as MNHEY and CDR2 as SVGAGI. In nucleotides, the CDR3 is TGTGCCAGCAGTTACACAGGCAACTATGGCTACACCTTC. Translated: CASSYTGNYGYTF.

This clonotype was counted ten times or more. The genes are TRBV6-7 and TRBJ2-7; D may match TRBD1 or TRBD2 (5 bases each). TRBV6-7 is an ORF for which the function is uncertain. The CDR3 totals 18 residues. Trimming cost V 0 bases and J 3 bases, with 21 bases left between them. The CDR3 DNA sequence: TGTGCCAGCAGTTACTCGAAGATAGGAGCAGGGAGCCTCTACGAGCAGTACTTC. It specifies CASSYSKIGAGSLYEQYF.

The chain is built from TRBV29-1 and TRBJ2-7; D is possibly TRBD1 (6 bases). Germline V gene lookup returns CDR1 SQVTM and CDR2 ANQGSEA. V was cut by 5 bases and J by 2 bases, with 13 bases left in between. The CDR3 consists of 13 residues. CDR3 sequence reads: CSVRLAGAYEQYF. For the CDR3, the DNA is TGCAGCGTTCGTCTAGCAGGGGCCTACGAGCAGTACTTC.

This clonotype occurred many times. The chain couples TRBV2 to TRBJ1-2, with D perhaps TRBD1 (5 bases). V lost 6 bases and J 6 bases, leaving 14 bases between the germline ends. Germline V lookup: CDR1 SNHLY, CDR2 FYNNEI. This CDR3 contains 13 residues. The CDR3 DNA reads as TGTGCCAGCAGCTGGGGGATGGTCGATGGCTACACCTTC. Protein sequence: CASSWGMVDGYTF.

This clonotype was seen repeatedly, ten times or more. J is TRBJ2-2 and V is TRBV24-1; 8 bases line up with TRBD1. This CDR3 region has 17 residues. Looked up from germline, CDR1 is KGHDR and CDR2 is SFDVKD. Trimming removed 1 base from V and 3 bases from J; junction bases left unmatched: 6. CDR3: CATSDFGAGGDTGELFF. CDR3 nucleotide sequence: TGTGCCACCAGTGATTTTGGGGCAGGGGGCGACACCGGGGAGCTGTTTTTT.